The TCR beta chain described here comes from a study of T cell responses to AZD1222 COVID-19 vaccine. General observations from the study: Elevations in Spike-specific TCR breadth and depth followed administration of two AZD1222 doses. Only after the peak T cell response were repertoires sampled. Females made up more of the donors, who were largely white British, and clonal diversity may have come out too low.

This clone was detected many times. The antigen remains unidentified. Only in-frame clones appear in the TCRdb table, and some are missing; sequencing was by immunoSEQ multiplex PCR. The table includes some 100,000 clones, approximately 90% detected once. Germline CDR1 ENHRY, CDR2 SYGVKD. CDR3 length: 14 amino acids. V lost 3 bases to trimming and J lost 7 bases, with 10 bases between them. Material: peripheral blood, obtained on day 0 of AZD1222 vaccination. J is TRBJ1-6 and V is TRBV10-3; D may be TRBD1 (5 bases). The clonotype comes from an adult in good health. CDR3 coding DNA: TGTGCCATCAGTGACCTCGGGGGGAATTCACCCCTCCACTTT. It yields the protein CAISDLGGNSPLHF.